This T cell receptor (beta chain) appears in the sequencing data of a study of T cells in Graves' hyperthyroidism and ophthalmopathy. The CDR3 is made up of 14 amino acids. J gave up 3 bases and V 6 bases, and 4 bases lay outside the gene matches. Germline V gene data show CDR1 as SNHLY and CDR2 as FYNNEI. Graves' hyperthyroidism qualified as stable when ophthalmopathy did not progress within 18 months. Patients having uncontrolled infection, another autoimmune disease, pregnancy or lactation were not included. Each diagnosis drew on symptoms, thyroxine, TRAb, thyroid ultrasound and orbital computed tomography findings. This clonotype was counted ten times or more. TCR beta CDR3 sequences were amplified from RNA transcripts. With the HTBI primer set, the TCR CDR3 went through a first round of RT-PCR. TCRdb processed the multiplex PCR reads anew with MiXCR; each CDR3 protein has one entry. Seen here are approximately 590,000 distinct CDR3 sequences, approximately 44% observed once, and the top ten hold roughly 8.2%.

The TCR sequence derives from a woman aged 18-29 years with Graves' hyperthyroidism. Sequenced: peripheral blood or thyroid tissue (not recorded which). This chain joins TRBV2 and TRBJ1-3; 8 bases are a match to TRBD1. The CDR3 DNA follows: TGTGCCAGCAGCGGACAGGGATTTGGAAACACCATATATTTT. Translating it yields CASSGQGFGNTIYF.